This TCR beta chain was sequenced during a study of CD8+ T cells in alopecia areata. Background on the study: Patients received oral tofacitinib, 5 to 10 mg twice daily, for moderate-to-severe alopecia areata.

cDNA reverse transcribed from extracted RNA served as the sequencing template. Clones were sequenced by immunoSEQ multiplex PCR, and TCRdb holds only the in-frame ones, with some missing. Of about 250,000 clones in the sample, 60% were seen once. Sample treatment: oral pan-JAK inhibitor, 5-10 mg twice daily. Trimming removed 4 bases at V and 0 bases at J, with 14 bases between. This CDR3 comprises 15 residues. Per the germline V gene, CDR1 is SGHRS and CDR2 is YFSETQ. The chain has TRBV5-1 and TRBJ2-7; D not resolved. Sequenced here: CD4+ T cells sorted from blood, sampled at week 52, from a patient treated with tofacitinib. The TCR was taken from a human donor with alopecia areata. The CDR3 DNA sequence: TGCGCCAGCAGCCCGGGCCTTACAAACTCCTACGAGCAGTACTTC. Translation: CASSPGLTNSYEQYF.